In this sample, the clone carrying this T cell receptor (beta chain) turned up a few times. Its specificity is unknown. The data originate from a study of response to subunit inactivated influenza vaccine. Whole-study results and caveats: The authors suggested that every seasonal influenza vaccination recruits few new T cells.

The J segment lost 2 bases and the V segment lost 2 bases, leaving 4 bases of the junction unmatched. The CDR3 length is 15 residues. The V gene's germline CDR1 is MNHEY and CDR2 SVGAGI. One entry per CDR3 protein, called by TCRdb with MiXCR from the RT-PCR reads. Of over 450,000 distinct CDR3 sequences listed, 10% to 15% were seen once; the top ten hold about 12%. This specimen was PBMCs from blood, taken roughly 46 days after vaccination. The chain employs TRBV6-5 and TRBJ2-7; 9 bases fit TRBD1. This clonotype originated in a man aged 45-60 years who received an inactivated influenza vaccine. The CDR3 coding sequence is TGTGCCAGCAGTTACACAGGGGGCGGAACCTACGAGCAGTACTTC. This encodes CASSYTGGGTYEQYF.